The rows below give T cell receptor beta chains drawn from one sample of a study of early T cells in non-severe SARS-CoV-2 infection. TCRdb redid the calling of the 5' RACE reads with MiXCR, one entry per CDR3 protein. The sample consists of 35,000 to 45,000 distinct CDR3 sequences, nearly 10% of them appearing once. Sequences were obtained from whole blood. These receptors all stem from an adult who was a healthcare worker with PCR-confirmed SARS-CoV-2 infection or an uninfected control (not recorded which). CDR3s include the opening cysteine and the closing phenylalanine or tryptophan. The size of a clone is reported for some rows only, either as once, few or many, or as a class for expanded clones.

V gene,clone size,CDR3 protein
TRBV4-3,.,CASSQAGSTDTQYF
TRBV7-2,.,CASSLNLLGYTF
TRBV3-1,few,CASSHPQGTEAFF
TRBV6-1,many,CASSGSSGGDLNTQYF
TRBV12-3/TRBV12-4,many,CASSLEPLIRGQPQHF
TRBV6-6,.,CASSYSLVFF
TRBV29-1,few,CSVSFRLGGGELFF
TRBV28,medium-sized,CASSSLIAGNIQYF
TRBV7-8,.,CASSPDTDTQYF
TRBV7-8,.,CASSLGGNTGELFF
TRBV27,.,CASSFRGWQETQYF
TRBV5-5,.,CASSRFIDSAREIGSPLHF
TRBV25-1,many,CASSDRPEKLFF
TRBV7-2,many,CASSLGRGAYEQYF
TRBV10-3,.,CAIKASGANVLTF
TRBV20-1,many,CSAPRGGDLNTEAFF
TRBV20-1,many,CSASPGQGAERSPLHF
TRBV7-2,few,CVSSLAGGGGYGYTF
TRBV5-1,.,CASSSGRVNEKLFF
TRBV7-7,many,CASSASRGTYNEQFF
TRBV9,.,CASSVATANYGYTF